Included here is one T cell receptor (beta chain) sequence, with context. The antigen remains undetermined. Germline V lookup: CDR1 MDHEN, CDR2 SYDVKM. This CDR3 is built from 16 residues. Trimming shortened V by 6 bases and J by 0 bases, and 15 bases separated the two germline ends. This entry comes from a study of OX40 agonist ivuxolimab in advanced cancers. Across the study: The study enrolled dose-escalation patients with hepatocellular carcinoma, melanoma, renal cell or head and neck cancer. Mean age approximately 66 years, range roughly 20 to 85; approximately 83% male.

Study results and caveats: In CD8+ T cells, expanded clones were on average more numerous than in CD4+.

Produced via immunoSEQ multiplex PCR; TCRdb's table is partial and in-frame only. The sample has 65,000 to 85,000 clones, 84% seen once; the top ten hold roughly 7.1%. The chain links TRBV28 to TRBJ1-3; D uncertain. The TCR was taken from an adult with an advanced solid tumor such as melanoma, head and neck, liver or kidney cancer. The material was CD4+ or CD8+ T cells sorted from blood, obtained in a trial of the OX40 agonist ivuxolimab. This chain's CDR3 is CASSSLHALSGNTIYF. In nucleotides, the CDR3 is TGTGCCAGCAGCTCACTCCACGCCCTCTCTGGAAACACCATATATTTT.